The sequence of this T cell receptor (beta chain) was determined in a study of blood T cell repertoires in COVID-19. Turning to the study itself: Samples came from the United States, Italy and Spain, spanning acute and convalescent COVID-19. From T cells, B-cell-depleted T cells, or PBMCs came the material, which was cDNA or gDNA.

Original processing notes: Reference gene primers were amplified, and this amplification served to estimate nucleated cell counts. Libraries were prepared by immunoSEQ multiplex PCR; TCRdb keeps only in-frame clonotypes and omits some of them. That table is the source of V, J and clone size, and D and trimming were worked out from the DNA. The sample shows a few hundred thousand clones, 65% to 90% of them seen only once. The sequence came from a middle-aged man with active or convalescent COVID-19. Source material: peripheral blood.

CDR3 sequence reads: CASSLSGVSSEKLFF. The CDR3 bases are TGTGCCAGCAGTTTATCTGGGGTTTCTAGCGAAAAACTGTTTTTT. The chain employs TRBV28 and TRBJ1-4, with D unresolved. Trimming removed 1 base from V and 8 bases from J, with 14 bases in between. The CDR3 loop spans 15 amino acids. Germline-derived CDR1 and CDR2 are MDHEN and SYDVKM.